The subject of this entry is one T cell receptor (beta chain). The antigen is unknown. The sample is drawn from a study of cytomegalovirus exposure and HLA in healthy donors. Study overall: Caucasian-associated ancestry cluster membership applied to about 83% of around 400 genotyped donors. Study-wide results and caveats: Some V segments (TRBV6-2 and TRBV6-3 among them) were excluded as indistinguishable. Researchers counted roughly 150 TCR beta chains as cytomegalovirus-associated.

The CDR3 length is 13 residues. V was clipped by 8 bases and J by 2 bases; unmatched bases: 3. Germline lookup yields CDR1 MNHEY and CDR2 SMNVEV (reference sequence). Vbeta (60) and Jbeta (13) primers were used in the PCR. Sequencing used immunoSEQ multiplex PCR; TCRdb keeps in-frame clones, though not all of them. The table has over 150,000 clones, around 75% seen once. The rearrangement joins TRBV27 to TRBJ1-5, with 7 bases identical to TRBD1. The source of this sequence is a male donor in good health and CMV-seronegative. Sample: PBMCs. CDR3 protein: CASSDRGNQPQHF. The CDR3 DNA reads TGTGCCAGCTCCGACAGGGGCAATCAGCCCCAGCATTTT.